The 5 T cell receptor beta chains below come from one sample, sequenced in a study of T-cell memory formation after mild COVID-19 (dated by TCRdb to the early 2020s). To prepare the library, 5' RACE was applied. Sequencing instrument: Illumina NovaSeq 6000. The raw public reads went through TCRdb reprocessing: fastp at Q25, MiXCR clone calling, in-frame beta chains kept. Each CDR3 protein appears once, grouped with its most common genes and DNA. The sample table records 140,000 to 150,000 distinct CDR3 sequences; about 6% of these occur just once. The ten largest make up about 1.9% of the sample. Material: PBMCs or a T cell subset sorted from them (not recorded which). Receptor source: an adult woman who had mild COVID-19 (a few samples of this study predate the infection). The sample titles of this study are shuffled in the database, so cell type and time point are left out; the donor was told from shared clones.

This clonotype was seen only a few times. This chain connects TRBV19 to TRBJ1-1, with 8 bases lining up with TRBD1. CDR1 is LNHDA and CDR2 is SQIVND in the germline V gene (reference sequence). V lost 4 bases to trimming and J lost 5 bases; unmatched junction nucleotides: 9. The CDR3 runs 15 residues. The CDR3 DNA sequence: TGTGCCAGTAGTACCCCAAACAGGGGGAGGACTGAAGCTTTCTTT. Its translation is CASSTPNRGRTEAFF.

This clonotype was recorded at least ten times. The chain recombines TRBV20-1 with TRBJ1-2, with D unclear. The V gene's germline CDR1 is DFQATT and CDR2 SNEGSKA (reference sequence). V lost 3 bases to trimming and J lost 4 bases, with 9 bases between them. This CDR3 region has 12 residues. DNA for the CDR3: TGCAGTGCTAGCGGGCAGGCCTATGGCTACACCTTC. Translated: CSASGQAYGYTF.

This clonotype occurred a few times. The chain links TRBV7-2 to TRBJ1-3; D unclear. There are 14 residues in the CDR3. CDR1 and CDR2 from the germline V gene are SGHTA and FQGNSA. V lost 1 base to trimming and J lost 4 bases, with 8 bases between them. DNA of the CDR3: TGTGCCAGCAGCTTAGTGGGGAACGGAAACACCATATATTTT. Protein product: CASSLVGNGNTIYF. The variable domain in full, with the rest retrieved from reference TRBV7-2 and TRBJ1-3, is GAGVSQSPSNKVTEKGKDVELRCDPISGHTALYWYRQSLGQGLEFLIYFQGNSAPDKSGLPSDRFSAERTGGSVSTLTIQRTQQEDSAVYLCASSLVGNGNTIYFGEGSWLTVV.

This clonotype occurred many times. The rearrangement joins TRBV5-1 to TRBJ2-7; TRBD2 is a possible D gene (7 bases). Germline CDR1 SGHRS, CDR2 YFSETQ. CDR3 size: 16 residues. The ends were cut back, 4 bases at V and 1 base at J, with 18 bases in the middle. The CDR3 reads CASSLLAGATSYEQYF. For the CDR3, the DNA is TGCGCCAGCAGCCTGCTTGCGGGGGCCACTTCCTACGAGCAGTACTTC.

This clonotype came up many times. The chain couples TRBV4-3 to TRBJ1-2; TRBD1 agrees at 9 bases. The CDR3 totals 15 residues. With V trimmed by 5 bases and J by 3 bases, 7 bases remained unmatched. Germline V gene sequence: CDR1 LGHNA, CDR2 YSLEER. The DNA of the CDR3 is TGCGCCAGCAGCGTTCGACAGGGGGTGGACTATGGCTACACCTTC. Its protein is CASSVRQGVDYGYTF.